Included here is one TCR beta chain sequence, with context. This clonotype was observed at least ten times. The specificity of this receptor is unknown. Within one base of it there is no much larger clone, and no base qualities were kept. The sequencing machine was an Illumina HiSeq 2500. Quantitative 5'-RACE with molecular barcodes was used to prepare TCR beta libraries. In the source study's methods: To identify disease-linked TCR variants, a new computational method was used, one built on a probabilistic model of VDJ rearrangement. TCRdb cleaned the public reads at Q25 with fastp, built clones with MiXCR and kept in-frame beta chains. Each CDR3 protein gets just one entry, which takes the most common genes and DNA from the rows behind it. None of the V and J calls come from the authors' own analysis; TCRdb made them. In this sample the table shows some 800,000 distinct CDR3 sequences, approximately 12% of which occur a single time. 0.51% of the sample comes from the top ten.

This sample stems from a study of CD8 T cells in ankylosing spondylitis (dated by TCRdb to 2015 to 2018). Concerning the study at large: The study set out to find disease-linked TCR variants by profiling T cell receptor beta repertoires in ankylosing spondylitis patients and healthy donors. In total, the full study cohort was made up of roughly 100 healthy donors and some 26 ankylosing spondylitis patients. Peripheral blood was sampled, and synovial fluid was additionally collected from ankylosing spondylitis patients. Overall study results and their limits: Some TCR beta motif variants had previously been reported in synovial fluid and blood of reactive arthritis patients, which suggested common disease-initiation mechanisms. A TCR beta motif made up of roughly eight highly homologous amino acid variants appeared to be characteristic of blood from ankylosing spondylitis patients. According to the report, matched synovial fluid samples from ankylosing spondylitis patients were significantly enriched for the disease-linked clones. The disease-linked clones showed a CD8+ phenotype and occurred at relatively low frequencies in peripheral blood.

Sequencing was done on a sample of blood, either unsorted or a sorted T cell fraction (not recorded which). The source of this sequence is a male donor with ankylosing spondylitis.

This receptor has the CDR3 CASSYDRGRNQPQHF. The nucleotide sequence is TGTGCCAGCAGTTACGACAGGGGAAGGAATCAGCCCCAGCATTTT. The rearrangement joined TRBV6-5 to TRBJ1-5, and 8 bases in between align with TRBD1. CDR1 MNHEY and CDR2 SVGAGI are derived from the germline V gene. Its CDR3 holds 15 amino acids, cysteine through phenylalanine. Just the 45-base CDR3 DNA is kept, in frame starting at base 1. Clipping removes 2 bases from V and 4 bases from J, with 4 as the unmatched junction base count.